The 11 T cell receptor beta chains listed next were all sequenced from one sample in a study of CD8 T cells in Susac syndrome. RNA, at about 0.45 to 1 ug, was reverse transcribed with random hexamers. TCRdb independently ran MiXCR on the immunoSEQ multiplex PCR reads; one entry per CDR3 protein. Among some 180,000 distinct CDR3 sequences listed, roughly 95% were seen once. The sequencing input was CD4+ T cells from PBMCs. The receptors derive from a human donor in good health.

The rearrangement uses TRBV29-1 and TRBJ1-1; the D is unclear. V lost 6 bases and J 1 base, leaving 12 bases between the germline ends. The germline V gene has CDR1 SQVTM and CDR2 ANQGSEA. There are 13 residues in the CDR3. The CDR3 DNA reads as TGCAGCGTGAGGGAAATGGGGAACACTGAAGCTTTCTTT. Amino acid sequence: CSVREMGNTEAFF.

The genes are TRBV7-2 and TRBJ2-5, with D perhaps matching TRBD1 or TRBD2 (7 bases each). CDR1 and CDR2 from the germline V gene are SGHTA and FQGNSA. Deletions cut 4 bases from V and 2 bases from J, with 20 bases between. The CDR3 has 17 residues. This CDR3 is CASSYHNRGGSQETQYF. CDR3 nucleotides: TGTGCCAGCAGCTACCATAACAGGGGAGGGTCTCAAGAGACCCAGTACTTC.

This chain uses TRBV20-1 with TRBJ1-2, with a possible D match to TRBD1 (5 bases). This CDR3 spans 12 amino acids. Germline values: CDR1 DFQATT, CDR2 SNEGSKA (reference sequence). The CDR3 bases are TGCACCGGGGCGGGGGCTAACTATGGCTACACCTTC. Protein: CTGAGANYGYTF.

The count of this clonotype is one. The chain joins TRBV30 to TRBJ2-5, with TRBD2 identical over 10 bases. The CDR3 spans 13 residues. J gave up 7 bases and V 4 bases, and 6 bases lay outside the gene matches. Germline lookup yields CDR1 GTSNPN and CDR2 SVGIG (reference sequence). In DNA, the CDR3 is TGTGCCTGGAATACAGCGGGAGGGGTGACCCAGTACTTC. Encoded protein: CAWNTAGGVTQYF.

The chain couples TRBV28 to TRBJ1-5; D call uncertain. V dropped 6 bases and J dropped 7 bases, with 16 bases sitting between them. Germline V gene sequence: CDR1 MDHEN, CDR2 SYDVKM. CDR3 size: 14 residues. The CDR3 bases are TGTGCCAGCAGCCCCCCCCTCCCCACCCAGCCCCAGCATTTT. This translates into CASSPPLPTQPQHF.

The chain is built from TRBV4-2 and TRBJ2-1, with D maybe TRBD1 (5 bases). V was cut by 1 base and J by 4 bases, with 11 bases left in between. CDR1 and CDR2 from the germline V gene are LGHNA and YNFKEQ. The CDR3 spans 15 residues. CDR3 nucleotides: TGTGCCAGCAGCCAAGGTGGGGCAGCGTACAATGAGCAGTTCTTC. The encoded protein is CASSQGGAAYNEQFF.

This chain uses TRBV27 with TRBJ2-7; TRBD2 agrees at 11 bases. Germline V gene lookup returns CDR1 MNHEY and CDR2 SMNVEV (reference sequence). CDR3 length: 15 amino acids. V lost 6 bases to trimming and J lost 3 bases; unmatched junction nucleotides: 7. CDR3 nucleotide sequence: TGTGCCAGCAGAAGAACTAGCGGGAGTAGCTACGAGCAGTACTTC. Translated: CASRRTSGSSYEQYF.

This chain connects TRBV4-3 to TRBJ1-1, with D unclear. Germline V CDR1 and CDR2: LGHNA, YSLEER. The CDR3 is 14 residues long. V lost 0 bases to trimming and J lost 3 bases, with 8 bases between them. The CDR3 reads CASSQDGSYTEAFF. CDR3 sequence (DNA): TGCGCCAGCAGCCAAGACGGGAGCTACACTGAAGCTTTCTTT.

The rearrangement uses TRBV28 and TRBJ2-5; TRBD2 aligns across 16 bases. Germline values: CDR1 MDHEN, CDR2 SYDVKM. V gave up 3 bases and J gave up 5 bases; unmatched junction bases: 9. The CDR3 runs 18 residues. CDR3 sequence (DNA): TGTGCCAGCAGTTTCCTTGGGACTAGCGGGAGGGGCGGCGAGACCCAGTACTTC. Encoded protein: CASSFLGTSGRGGETQYF.

The rearrangement links TRBV5-1 to TRBJ2-1; D is undetermined. The CDR3 loop spans 15 amino acids. Germline V gene data show CDR1 as SGHRS and CDR2 as YFSETQ. The V gene lost 5 bases and the J gene lost 7 bases, with 19 bases spanning the gap. CDR3 sequence reads: CASSLATRSVNEQFF. The CDR3 DNA reads TGCGCCAGCAGTCTGGCTACCAGAAGTGTAAATGAGCAGTTCTTC.

This rearrangement joins TRBV7-9 to TRBJ2-5; 8 positions agree with TRBD2. The trim removed 6 bases at V and 6 bases at J, leaving 6 bases unmatched. Germline-derived CDR1 and CDR2 are SEHNR and FQNEAQ (reference sequence). The CDR3 covers 13 residues. CDR3 sequence reads: CASSRTSGQTQYF. In nucleotides, the CDR3 is TGTGCCAGCAGTCGCACTAGCGGACAGACCCAGTACTTC.